The following is a TCR beta chain sequence with its context. Antigen: not known. The sample is drawn from a study of CXCR3-negative and CXCR3-positive naive CD8 T cells. Study-wide findings and caveats: Against CXCR3-negative naive cells, CXCR3-positive naive cells showed more hydrophobic TRB CDR3s.

Germline V gene data show CDR1 as ENHRY and CDR2 as SYGVKD. The CDR3 runs to 14 residues. cDNA libraries for TRB were generated by 5' RACE incorporating UMI labels. For each CDR3 protein, TCRdb gives one entry from its re-call of the 5' RACE reads, without DNA. The sample spans under 150,000 distinct CDR3 sequences; the ten largest clones claim over 0.25%. The source material was naive CXCR3+ CD8+ T cells from blood. Subset denoted: CD45RO-CCR7+CD27+CD95- naive CD8+ T cells expressing CXCR3 (TNR3+). The receptor was isolated from a human donor in good health. Some clones in this sample may be carry-over from other donors' samples. The rearrangement links TRBV10-3 to TRBJ2-1. CDR3 amino acids: CAISESIALDEQFF.